Shown below are 26 T cell receptor beta chains from a single sample sequenced in a study of T cells expressing NK-cell markers. TCRdb re-called the 5' RACE reads; one entry per CDR3 protein, DNA not given. Its clone listing holds over 100,000 distinct CDR3 sequences. Sequencing was done on a sample of blood T cells: a sorted CD56 or NKG2C T cell subset, CD4+ or CD8+ T cells, or bulk PBMC T cells (not recorded which). These receptor sequences come from a woman between 18 and 75 years old in good health.

CDR3 loop: CASSFPAGSNYEQYF. This chain connects TRBV28 to TRBJ2-7; TCRdb reports TRBD2, a call that lacks DNA to check it against. The CDR3 is made up of 15 amino acids. The germline V gene encodes CDR1 MDHEN and CDR2 SYDVKM.

The chain is built from TRBV27 and TRBJ2-5. CDR1 and CDR2 from the germline V gene are MNHEY and SMNVEV (reference sequence). This CDR3 spans 13 amino acids. The CDR3 loop is CASSLVLGETQYF.

The genes are TRBV27 and TRBJ2-1; TCRdb calls TRBD1, which cannot be checked without DNA. Germline CDR1 MNHEY, CDR2 SMNVEV (reference sequence). The length of the CDR3 is 17 residues. Here the CDR3 reads CASSMPLSDENYNEQFF.

The genes are TRBV9 and TRBJ2-2. Per the germline V gene, CDR1 is SGDLS and CDR2 is YYNGEE. This CDR3 spans 12 amino acids. The CDR3 reads CASSVGVGELFF.

This chain joins TRBV19 and TRBJ2-3; the TCRdb D gene call, TRBD1, has no DNA to confirm it. This CDR3 is built from 12 residues. Germline CDR1 LNHDA, CDR2 SQIVND (reference sequence). The CDR3 loop is CASATGADTQYF.

The V call is TRBV9, the J call TRBJ2-2; TCRdb calls TRBD2, which cannot be checked without DNA. The CDR3 has 16 residues. Germline loops: CDR1 SGDLS, CDR2 YYNGEE. The chain's CDR3 is CASSVAPAGDSGELFF.

This sequence joins TRBV30 and TRBJ2-3; TCRdb lists TRBD1, though no DNA is available to test this call. Germline V lookup: CDR1 GTSNPN, CDR2 SVGIG (reference sequence). This CDR3 is built from 13 residues. The CDR3 loop is CASLGGYTDTQYF.

V gene TRBV5-8 combines with J gene TRBJ2-1. CDR3 size: 14 residues. In germline, CDR1 is SGHTS, CDR2 YDEGEE. CDR3 loop: CASSLWELNNEQFF. Using reference TRBV5-8 and TRBJ2-1 for the parts outside the CDR3, the full variable domain is EAGVTQSPTHLIKTRGQQATLRCSPISGHTSVYWYQQALGLGLQFLLWYDEGEERNRGNFPPRFSGRQFPNYSSELNVNALELEDSALYLCASSLWELNNEQFFGPGTRLTVL.

This chain uses TRBV5-1 with TRBJ2-2; checking the TCRdb D call of TRBD1 is not possible without DNA. Germline CDR1 reads SGHRS; CDR2 reads YFSETQ. CDR3 length: 17 amino acids. This CDR3 reads CASSLFPDKTNTGELFF.

This chain uses TRBV7-6 with TRBJ2-2; the D gene TCRdb calls, TRBD2, cannot be checked with no DNA. This CDR3 comprises 15 residues. The V gene's germline CDR1 is SGHVS and CDR2 FNYEAQ. The CDR3 loop reads CASSLAGLNTGELFF.

The chain employs TRBV2 and TRBJ2-7. CDR3 length equals 14 residues. Germline loops: CDR1 SNHLY, CDR2 FYNNEI. The CDR3 loop reads CASSDLPNSYEQYF.

The chain joins TRBV7-9 to TRBJ2-7. The CDR3 runs to 14 residues. The germline V gene encodes CDR1 SEHNR and CDR2 FQNEAQ (reference sequence). The CDR3 sequence: CASSFQVEPYEQYF.

The chain couples TRBV20-1 to TRBJ2-7. The CDR3 is 15 residues long. Per germline, CDR1 DFQATT and CDR2 SNEGSKA (reference sequence). The CDR3 loop reads CSARDFSGSSYEQYF.

V usage is TRBV11-1 and J usage is TRBJ2-2. This CDR3 has 16 residues. CDR1 is SGHAT, CDR2 FQDESV, per germline (reference sequence). The chain's CDR3 is CASSLVEKMNTGELFF.

This rearrangement joins TRBV29-1 to TRBJ1-5; no DNA is available, so the TRBD1 call from TCRdb remains unchecked. The CDR3 totals 13 residues. Germline V gene lookup returns CDR1 SQVTM and CDR2 ANQGSEA. The CDR3 protein is CSVGRTEGEPQHF.

J is TRBJ2-3 and V is TRBV4-1; TCRdb names TRBD2, which stays unverified in the absence of DNA. Germline V lookup: CDR1 MGHRA, CDR2 YSYEKL. The CDR3 sequence is 17 residues long. CDR3 protein: CASSHPSTSGSTDTQYF.

CDR3 residues: CASSLGIGTAFTGELFF. J is TRBJ2-2 and V is TRBV7-7; lacking DNA, the TRBD1 call made by TCRdb goes unchecked. CDR1 is SSHAT, CDR2 FNYEAQ, per germline (reference sequence). This CDR3 is 17 amino acids long.

The V and J genes are TRBV7-3 and TRBJ2-3; there is no DNA to check the TCRdb D call of TRBD1. Germline V gene sequence: CDR1 SGHTA, CDR2 FQGTGA. This CDR3 region has 15 residues. CDR3 protein: CASSYLGGSPDTQYF.

The chain carries TRBV9 and TRBJ2-3. The CDR3 has 15 residues. In germline, CDR1 is SGDLS, CDR2 YYNGEE. This CDR3 is CASSVSGSPSDTQYF.

The rearrangement uses TRBV6-1 and TRBJ1-2; the TRBD1 assignment by TCRdb is unverifiable without DNA. The CDR3 consists of 13 residues. Germline V gene sequence: CDR1 MNHNS, CDR2 SASEGT. The CDR3 region is CASRAQGNYGYTF.

The chain combines TRBV12-3 or TRBV12-4 with TRBJ2-7; checking the TCRdb D call of TRBD2 is not possible without DNA. The CDR3 sequence is 16 residues long. CDR3 protein: CASRGELAGVLYEQYF.

The V gene is TRBV6-2 or TRBV6-3, the J gene TRBJ1-5. This CDR3 comprises 18 residues. Germline lookup yields CDR1 MNHEY and CDR2 SVGEGT. The CDR3 loop is CASSYSRRDSHSNQPQHF.

The V and J genes are TRBV13 and TRBJ1-2; TCRdb selects TRBD1, and the lack of DNA leaves this call unchecked. CDR1 is PRHDT, CDR2 FYEKMQ, per germline (reference sequence). The CDR3 length is 14 residues. CDR3 residues: CASSLDRGTYGYTF.

J is TRBJ2-5 and V is TRBV7-9; the TCRdb D gene call, TRBD1, has no DNA to confirm it. The CDR3 length is 13 residues. Germline lookup yields CDR1 SEHNR and CDR2 FQNEAQ (reference sequence). CDR3 amino acids: CATTAGPQETQYF.

The chain is built from TRBV12-3 or TRBV12-4 and TRBJ2-5. The CDR3 length is 12 residues. CDR3 residues: CASSMAADPQYF.

V gene TRBV12-3 or TRBV12-4 combines with J gene TRBJ1-2. The CDR3 has 11 amino acids. The CDR3 spells CASSFVGGYTF.